This passage covers 20 T cell receptor beta chains from one sample sequenced in a study of cytomegalovirus exposure and HLA in healthy donors. Assay: immunoSEQ multiplex PCR; the TCRdb copy retains only in-frame clones and omits some. The sample shows approximately 120,000 clones, 88% of them seen only once. The material sequenced was PBMCs. These receptors all come from a woman under 30 in good health and CMV-seronegative.

This clone is a singleton in its sample. The rearrangement links TRBV29-1 to TRBJ2-2; no definite D call. The CDR3 runs to 12 residues. The V end was cut by 5 bases, the J end by 2 bases, with 6 bases between. Germline CDR1 and CDR2: SQVTM and ANQGSEA. CDR3: CSVYTNTGELFF. In nucleotides, the CDR3 is TGCAGCGTTTATACAAACACCGGGGAGCTGTTTTTT.

V and J are TRBV7-6 and TRBJ2-1; D is perhaps TRBD2 (5 bases). The length of the CDR3 is 15 residues. Germline V lookup: CDR1 SGHVS, CDR2 FNYEAQ. The V and J ends lost 2 bases and 7 bases respectively, with 15 bases between them. CDR3 nucleotide sequence: TGTGCCAGCAGCTTACAACTAGTCGGAATGAATGAGCAGTTCTTC. This codes for CASSLQLVGMNEQFF.

This clone was seen once. This sequence joins TRBV11-2 and TRBJ2-1, with a weak D call TRBD2 (6 bases). Trimming left V 6 bases short and J 11 bases short, with 20 bases between. The V gene's germline CDR1 is SGHAT and CDR2 FQNNGV. The CDR3 is 14 residues long. The CDR3 reads CASSPERAGTQQFF. The CDR3 DNA reads as TGTGCCAGCAGTCCTGAAAGAGCCGGGACTCAGCAGTTCTTC.

This clone appeared a few times. The gene calls are TRBV9 and TRBJ1-2, with 7 bases aligning to TRBD1. The V segment lost 4 bases and the J segment 3 bases; nucleotides outside the gene matches: 6. The CDR3 has 14 residues. Germline loops: CDR1 SGDLS, CDR2 YYNGEE. The CDR3 spells CASSPGQAHYGYTF. CDR3 sequence (DNA): TGTGCCAGCAGCCCCGGACAGGCCCACTATGGCTACACCTTC.

The chain recombines TRBV9 with TRBJ1-2; 7 bases fit TRBD1. Germline V gene sequence: CDR1 SGDLS, CDR2 YYNGEE. The length of the CDR3 is 14 residues. After removal of 4 bases from V and 4 bases from J, the junction contained 7 bases not matched to a gene. In DNA, the CDR3 is TGTGCCAGCAGCTCCGAGGACAGGTTCTATGGCTACACCTTC. Translation gives CASSSEDRFYGYTF.

The CDR3: CSVPGLQAGELFF. The CDR3 DNA is TGCAGCGTGCCCGGACTTCAGGCCGGGGAGCTGTTTTTT. This rearrangement joins TRBV29-1 to TRBJ2-2; possibly TRBD2 for D (5 bases). V was shortened by 6 bases and J by 6 bases, with 14 bases between the two germline ends. This CDR3 region has 13 residues. The germline gives CDR1 SQVTM, CDR2 ANQGSEA.

The chain employs TRBV5-6 and TRBJ1-5; D is possibly TRBD1 (6 bases). V lost 2 bases to trimming and J lost 4 bases, with 16 bases between them. The germline CDR1 and CDR2 sequences are SGHDT and YYEEEE. The CDR3 contains 16 residues. CDR3 loop: CASSLLGTQVNQPQHF. The CDR3 DNA is TGTGCCAGCAGCTTATTGGGGACACAAGTTAATCAGCCCCAGCATTTT.

This clone was detected once. The chain employs TRBV9 and TRBJ1-1; TRBD1 aligns across 8 bases. V dropped 1 base and J dropped 2; count of bases not matched to a gene: 10. Germline loops: CDR1 SGDLS, CDR2 YYNGEE. CDR3 length: 17 residues. This CDR3 is CASSVNPGQGGNTEAFF. For the CDR3, the DNA is TGTGCCAGCAGCGTAAACCCTGGACAGGGAGGTAACACTGAAGCTTTCTTT.

The DNA for the CDR3 is TGTGCCAGCAGGGGGGGATCCATTGAGCAGTACTTC. Its protein product is CASRGGSIEQYF. V gene TRBV6-6 combines with J gene TRBJ2-7; D possibly corresponds to TRBD2 (6 bases). Trimming stripped 6 bases from V and 7 bases from J, with 13 bases between. The CDR3 contains 12 residues. Germline CDR1 and CDR2: MNHNY and SVGAGI (reference sequence).

The chain has TRBV27 and TRBJ2-1, with 8 bases lining up with TRBD1. There are 18 residues in the CDR3. Germline V gives CDR1 MNHEY, CDR2 SMNVEV (reference sequence). V lost 5 bases to trimming and J lost 5 bases; unmatched junction nucleotides: 17. CDR3 amino acids: CASSLWGNRGDFHNEQFF. CDR3 coding DNA: TGTGCCAGCAGTCTGTGGGGGAACAGGGGGGACTTCCACAATGAGCAGTTCTTC.

This clone occurred a few times. The chain carries TRBV7-2 and TRBJ2-7; no definite D call. The germline V gene has CDR1 SGHTA and CDR2 FQGNSA. CDR3 length equals 16 residues. Trimming removed 0 bases at V and 0 bases at J, with 12 bases between. In DNA form, the CDR3 reads TGTGCCAGCAGCTTAGCGGGCATCTCCCTCTCCTACGAGCAGTACTTC. It codes for CASSLAGISLSYEQYF. Full variable domain (rest looked up from reference TRBV7-2 and TRBJ2-7): GAGVSQSPSNKVTEKGKDVELRCDPISGHTALYWYRQSLGQGLEFLIYFQGNSAPDKSGLPSDRFSAERTGGSVSTLTIQRTQQEDSAVYLCASSLAGISLSYEQYFGPGTRLTVT.

Points on this clone: A read error may account for a junction end that differs from germline. The genes are TRBV7-3 and TRBJ2-1; 8 bases are a match to TRBD2. CDR1 and CDR2 from the germline V gene are SGHTA and FQGTGA. CDR3 length: 18 residues. Here the CDR3 DNA reads TGTGCCAACAGCTTAAGTCCTACTAGCGGAGGTTCACACAATGAGCAGTTCTTC. This sequence encodes CANSLSPTSGGSHNEQFF.

This clone was seen only a few times. This chain connects TRBV6-4 to TRBJ2-7; 10 bases are a match to TRBD2. V dropped 4 bases and J dropped 3; count of bases not matched to a gene: 6. The CDR3 contains 15 residues. Per germline, CDR1 MRHNA and CDR2 SNTAGT. CDR3 loop: CASSVLAGDVYEQYF. The CDR3 DNA is TGTGCCAGCAGTGTCCTAGCGGGAGACGTCTACGAGCAGTACTTC.

J is TRBJ2-3 and V is TRBV5-6; TRBD1 matches 7 bases. Germline V CDR1 and CDR2: SGHDT, YYEEEE. With V trimmed by 2 bases and J by 4 bases, 4 bases remained unmatched. CDR3 length equals 14 residues. CDR3 residues: CASSFRTGADTQYF. DNA for the CDR3: TGTGCCAGCAGCTTCCGGACAGGCGCAGATACGCAGTATTTT.

This clone was observed a single time. The chain links TRBV7-3 to TRBJ2-5; 7 bases align to TRBD2. The CDR3 runs 17 residues. Germline-derived CDR1 and CDR2 are SGHTA and FQGTGA. The V gene end was trimmed by 4 bases and the J gene end by 1 base; junction bases not matched to a gene: 12. CDR3 bases: TGTGCCAGCAGCTCCCTGGGTCTAGCGGATCCCCAAGAGACCCAGTACTTC. It translates to CASSSLGLADPQETQYF.

V gene TRBV6-1 combines with J gene TRBJ2-2; tentatively, D is TRBD2 (7 bases). CDR1 is MNHNS and CDR2 is SASEGT in the germline V gene. V dropped 7 bases and J dropped 4 bases, with 13 bases sitting between them. The CDR3 contains 14 residues. CDR3 loop: CASTRGGPTGELFF. The CDR3 DNA reads TGTGCCAGCACAAGGGGGGGGCCCACCGGGGAGCTGTTTTTT.

The chain has TRBV4-1 and TRBJ2-3; D uncertain. The CDR3 covers 16 residues. With 1 base removed from V and 2 bases from J, the gap between germline ends came to 13 bases. Per the germline V gene, CDR1 is MGHRA and CDR2 is YSYEKL. CDR3 in DNA: TGCGCCAGCAGCCAAGCGGTTATCCCCTTCACAGATACGCAGTATTTT. Residues: CASSQAVIPFTDTQYF.

CDR3 nucleotides: TGTGCCAGTAGTCGTCAGGGGGCCGGAAACACCATATATTTT. The encoded protein is CASSRQGAGNTIYF. The V and J genes are TRBV19 and TRBJ1-3; 8 bases line up with TRBD1. The CDR3 contains 14 residues. Germline lookup yields CDR1 LNHDA and CDR2 SQIVND (reference sequence). V was pared by 5 bases and J by 4 bases, with 4 bases of the junction left unmatched.

The chain links TRBV30 to TRBJ2-3; D perhaps matches TRBD2 (5 bases). This CDR3 is 12 amino acids long. CDR1 is GTSNPN and CDR2 is SVGIG in the germline V gene (reference sequence). With 6 bases removed from V and 4 bases from J, the gap between germline ends came to 11 bases. Here the CDR3 DNA reads TGTGCCTGCGGGGTTTCGGCAGATACGCAGTATTTT. It is translated as CACGVSADTQYF.

The chain uses TRBV30 and TRBJ2-5; the D gene is possibly TRBD2 (5 bases). From germline, CDR1 is GTSNPN and CDR2 SVGIG (reference sequence). This CDR3 has 12 residues. V lost 3 bases and J 6 bases, leaving 11 bases between the germline ends. The chain's CDR3 is CAWRGEGKTQYF. The CDR3, as DNA: TGTGCCTGGAGGGGAGAAGGGAAGACCCAGTACTTC.